Sequencing of this T cell receptor (beta chain) was carried out in a study of OX40 agonist ivuxolimab in advanced cancers. Broader study findings: Researchers did not establish what antigens the expanded peripheral T cells target.

Autoimmune disease history or systemic immunosuppression led to patient exclusion. A note on this clone: No antigen is known for it.

The repertoire was sequenced with immunoSEQ multiplex PCR; TCRdb's copy has only in-frame clones and lacks some. The repertoire holds tens of thousands of clones, with about 81% as singletons. The clonotype originates from an adult with an advanced solid tumor such as melanoma, head and neck, liver or kidney cancer. This sample comprised CD4+ or CD8+ T cells sorted from blood, obtained in a trial of the OX40 agonist ivuxolimab.

CDR3 bases: TGTGCCAGCAGCTTCTCCACCGGGACAGGGGTTGACGAGCAGTACTTC. This gives the protein CASSFSTGTGVDEQYF. The chain employs TRBV28 and TRBJ2-7, with TRBD1 matching over 10 bases. CDR1 and CDR2 (germline): MDHEN, SYDVKM. The CDR3 is 16 residues long. J was trimmed by 5 bases and V by 6 bases; bases with no gene match: 13. Using reference TRBV28 and TRBJ2-7 for the parts outside the CDR3, the full variable domain is DVKVTQSSRYLVKRTGEKVFLECVQDMDHENMFWYRQDPGLGLRLIYFSYDVKMKEKGDIPEGYSVSREKKERFSLILESASTNQTSMYLCASSFSTGTGVDEQYFGPGTRLTVT.